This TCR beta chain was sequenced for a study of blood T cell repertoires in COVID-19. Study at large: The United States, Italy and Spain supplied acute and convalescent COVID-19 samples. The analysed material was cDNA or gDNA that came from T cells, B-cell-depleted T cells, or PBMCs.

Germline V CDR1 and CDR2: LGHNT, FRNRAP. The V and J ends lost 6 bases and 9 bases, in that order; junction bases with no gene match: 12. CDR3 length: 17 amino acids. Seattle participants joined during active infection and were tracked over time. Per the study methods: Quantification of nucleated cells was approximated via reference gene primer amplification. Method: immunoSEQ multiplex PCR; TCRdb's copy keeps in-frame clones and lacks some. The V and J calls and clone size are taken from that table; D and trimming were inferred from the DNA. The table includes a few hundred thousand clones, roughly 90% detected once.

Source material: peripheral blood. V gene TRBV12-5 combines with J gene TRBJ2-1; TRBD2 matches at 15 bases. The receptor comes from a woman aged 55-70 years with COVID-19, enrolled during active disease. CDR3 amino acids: CASGSGLAGGTGREQFF. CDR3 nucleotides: TGTGCTAGTGGCTCTGGACTAGCGGGGGGGACGGGGCGTGAGCAGTTCTTC.